Each of the 21 T cell receptor beta chains below was sequenced from the same sample in a study of identical twins. TCRdb reprocessed the 5' RACE reads via MiXCR and lists one record per CDR3 protein. The sample has under 300,000 distinct CDR3 sequences; approximately 11% are singletons. This same sample was also taken into another study, of yellow fever vaccine responses in identical twins.

Sequencing was done on a sample of memory (CD45RO+) T cells sorted from blood. The receptors were sampled from a woman aged 18-29 years in good health.

This clonotype has ten or more counts. The chain carries TRBV12-3 or TRBV12-4 and TRBJ2-7, with D possibly TRBD1 on 5 matching bases. The CDR3 has 12 residues. The germline V and J ends were trimmed by 5 bases and 6 bases, with 11 bases remaining between them. The CDR3 DNA follows: TGTGCCAGCAGTCCCAGGGAATCCGAGCAGTACTTC. This gives the protein CASSPRESEQYF.

A few counts support this clonotype. This chain connects TRBV6-2 or TRBV6-3 to TRBJ2-5; perhaps TRBD2 as D (5 bases). With 6 bases removed from V and 1 base from J, the gap between germline ends came to 12 bases. CDR3 length equals 14 residues. The germline gives CDR1 MNHEY, CDR2 SVGEGT. In DNA form, the CDR3 reads TGTGCCAGCAGGCCCCGGAGCGGCCAAGAGACCCAGTACTTC. Its translation: CASRPRSGQETQYF.

This clonotype turned up a few times. The chain joins TRBV7-6 to TRBJ1-6; D perhaps matches TRBD1 (6 bases). V was clipped by 7 bases and J by 10 bases, with 23 bases between them. The CDR3 runs 16 residues. Germline values: CDR1 SGHVS, CDR2 FNYEAQ. In DNA, the CDR3 is TGTGCCAGCAACGAGGGGGGGGCGGCTTTAGGGTCACCCCTCCACTTT. This translates into CASNEGGAALGSPLHF.

This clonotype occurred a few times. The V call is TRBV6-2 or TRBV6-3, the J call TRBJ2-5; no clear D. V lost 4 bases and J lost 1, with 7 bases in between. The germline CDR1 and CDR2 sequences are MNHEY and SVGEGT. CDR3 length: 13 residues. CDR3 nucleotides: TGTGCCAGCAGTTCCGCAGGCCAAGAGACCCAGTACTTC. Amino acid sequence: CASSSAGQETQYF.

This clonotype was seen a few times. Here the CDR3 reads CSVVGQGLYTEAFF. In DNA form, the CDR3 reads TGCAGCGTTGTGGGCCAGGGGCTCTACACTGAAGCTTTCTTT. The chain joins TRBV29-1 to TRBJ1-1, with D maybe TRBD1 (6 bases). Germline lookup yields CDR1 SQVTM and CDR2 ANQGSEA. The CDR3 has 14 residues. Trimming removed 4 bases from V and 3 bases from J, with 15 bases in between.

This clonotype was counted a few times. The chain joins TRBV7-3 to TRBJ2-5, with TRBD1 identical over 7 bases. CDR1 and CDR2 from the germline V gene are SGHTA and FQGTGA. Germline trimming cut 5 bases from V and 5 bases from J; bases unmatched to any gene: 5. CDR3 length equals 13 residues. CDR3: CASSKGAGETQYF. The CDR3 DNA sequence: TGTGCCAGCAGCAAGGGGGCCGGGGAGACCCAGTACTTC. Supplemented by reference TRBV7-3 and TRBJ2-5, the full variable domain reads GAGVSQTPSNKVTEKGKYVELRCDPISGHTALYWYRQSLGQGPEFLIYFQGTGAADDSGLPNDRFFAVRPEGSVSTLKIQRTERGDSAVYLCASSKGAGETQYFGPGTRLLVL.

This clonotype was detected a few times. J is TRBJ2-4 and V is TRBV5-1; D tentatively reads TRBD1 or TRBD2 (6 bases each). V was clipped by 0 bases and J by 1 base, with 14 bases between them. Germline lookup yields CDR1 SGHRS and CDR2 YFSETQ. This CDR3 has 17 amino acids. Here the CDR3 reads CASSLALGGRAKNIQYF. The DNA of the CDR3 is TGCGCCAGCAGCTTGGCCTTGGGGGGCAGGGCCAAAAACATTCAGTACTTC. The full variable domain, its missing parts supplied by reference TRBV5-1 and TRBJ2-4, is KAGVTQTPRYLIKTRGQQVTLSCSPISGHRSVSWYQQTPGQGLQFLFEYFSETQRNKGNFPGRFSGRQFSNSRSEMNVSTLELGDSALYLCASSLALGGRAKNIQYFGAGTRLSVL.

Ten or more counts support this clonotype. The rearrangement uses TRBV5-1 and TRBJ2-7; TRBD2 agrees at 14 bases. There are 20 residues in the CDR3. The V gene's germline CDR1 is SGHRS and CDR2 YFSETQ. J lost 0 bases, V lost 3 bases, and 14 bases had no gene match. This CDR3 is CASSYLPVTSGGGSSYEQYF. CDR3 bases: TGCGCCAGCAGCTACCTCCCGGTGACTAGCGGGGGGGGGAGCTCCTACGAGCAGTACTTC. Full variable domain (outside the CDR3, taken from reference TRBV5-1 and TRBJ2-7): KAGVTQTPRYLIKTRGQQVTLSCSPISGHRSVSWYQQTPGQGLQFLFEYFSETQRNKGNFPGRFSGRQFSNSRSEMNVSTLELGDSALYLCASSYLPVTSGGGSSYEQYFGPGTRLTVT.

This clonotype was seen more than once but under ten times. This chain joins TRBV28 and TRBJ2-7; D gene ambiguous. Trimming took 6 bases from V and 2 from J, leaving 11 bases between them. The CDR3 sequence is 13 residues long. In germline, CDR1 is MDHEN, CDR2 SYDVKM. CDR3: CASRPPGPYEQYF. Here the CDR3 DNA reads TGTGCCAGCAGGCCCCCGGGTCCCTACGAGCAGTACTTC.

The genes are TRBV29-1 and TRBJ2-7; a possible D gene is TRBD1 (6 bases). Germline loops: CDR1 SQVTM, CDR2 ANQGSEA. Trimming left V 0 bases short and J 6 bases short, with 18 bases between. CDR3 length: 15 amino acids. The CDR3 region is CSVEEVHGGLGEQYF. CDR3 bases: TGCAGCGTTGAAGAAGTTCATGGGGGCCTGGGCGAGCAGTACTTC.

This clonotype showed up just a few times. The rearrangement links TRBV2 to TRBJ1-5; D is ambiguous. CDR1 and CDR2 (germline): SNHLY, FYNNEI. This CDR3 is 14 amino acids long. Trimming took 6 bases from V and 4 from J, leaving 13 bases between them. CDR3 sequence reads: CASRDQRPNQPQHF. In DNA form, the CDR3 reads TGTGCCAGCAGAGATCAGAGACCAAATCAGCCCCAGCATTTT.

This clonotype occurred a few times. The genes are TRBV9 and TRBJ1-1; D uncertain. CDR3 length: 12 residues. The germline V and J ends were trimmed by 3 bases and 10 bases, with 13 bases remaining between them. Germline V gene data show CDR1 as SGDLS and CDR2 as YYNGEE. The CDR3 spells CASSAAHTGAFF. In DNA, the CDR3 is TGTGCCAGCAGCGCTGCCCACACCGGAGCTTTCTTT.

The chain employs TRBV27 and TRBJ2-4; tentatively, D is TRBD2 (5 bases). This CDR3 contains 17 residues. In germline, CDR1 is MNHEY, CDR2 SMNVEV (reference sequence). The ends were cut back, 5 bases at V and 2 bases at J, with 19 bases in the middle. CDR3 region: CASSPRAFGSTKNIQYF. The CDR3 DNA is TGTGCCAGCAGTCCACGGGCCTTTGGGAGTACCAAAAACATTCAGTACTTC.

CDR3 DNA sequence: TGTGCCAGCAGCCCAGCGGGGGCCACAGATACGCAGTATTTT. It yields the protein CASSPAGATDTQYF. The chain links TRBV14 to TRBJ2-3, with 8 nucleotides matching TRBD2. Germline lookup yields CDR1 SGHDN and CDR2 FVKESK. V shed 4 bases, J shed 2 bases, and the junction held 2 bases outside the gene matches. The length of the CDR3 is 14 residues.

The sample holds many counts of this clonotype. V and J are TRBV29-1 and TRBJ2-3, with 7 nucleotides matching TRBD2. Trimming cost V 6 bases and J 4 bases; bases outside gene matches: 7. Germline V gene lookup returns CDR1 SQVTM and CDR2 ANQGSEA. The CDR3 consists of 13 residues. The CDR3 DNA sequence: TGCAGCGTATTCGGGAGGATCCCAGATACGCAGTATTTT. It is translated as CSVFGRIPDTQYF.

This clonotype was detected a few times. V and J are TRBV5-1 and TRBJ1-1; 11 nucleotides align to TRBD1. The germline V gene has CDR1 SGHRS and CDR2 YFSETQ. The CDR3 totals 18 residues. V lost 0 bases and J lost 5; bases outside the gene matches: 12. This CDR3 reads CASSLGRTGGGVGTEAFF. DNA for the CDR3: TGCGCCAGCAGCTTGGGTAGGACAGGGGGCGGCGTTGGAACTGAAGCTTTCTTT.

This clonotype was seen only a few times. The rearrangement joins TRBV3-1 to TRBJ2-1, with 7 bases lining up with TRBD1. V dropped 6 bases and J dropped 5; count of bases not matched to a gene: 1. The germline CDR1 and CDR2 sequences are LGHDT and YNNKEL (reference sequence). This CDR3 has 12 residues. The CDR3 sequence: CASRDRNNEQFF. For the CDR3, the DNA is TGTGCCAGCAGGGACAGGAACAATGAGCAGTTCTTC.

The table lists this clonotype with a few counts. This chain links TRBV6-5 with TRBJ1-5; 9 nucleotides line up with TRBD1. Trimming cost V 6 bases and J 6 bases; bases outside gene matches: 9. The CDR3 has 15 amino acids. Germline V CDR1 and CDR2: MNHEY, SVGAGI. CDR3 bases: TGTGCCAGCAGATTAACAGGGGGCGGCGGTCAGCCCCAGCATTTT. It encodes CASRLTGGGGQPQHF.

The CDR3 region is CASTPRGSGANVLTF. The CDR3 region has the DNA TGTGCCAGCACCCCTCGGGGCTCTGGGGCCAACGTCCTGACTTTC. The chain recombines TRBV11-1 with TRBJ2-6, with D perhaps matching TRBD2 (5 bases). CDR3 length equals 15 residues. Trimming took 7 bases from V and 0 from J, leaving 10 bases between them. CDR1 SGHAT and CDR2 FQDESV come from the germline V gene (reference sequence).

The chain joins TRBV5-1 to TRBJ2-3, with D possibly being TRBD2 (7 bases). The CDR3 spans 15 residues. The V gene's germline CDR1 is SGHRS and CDR2 YFSETQ. V was pared by 5 bases and J by 0 bases, with 13 bases between. The CDR3 DNA follows: TGCGCCAGCAGAATCGGGGGGCACAGCACAGATACGCAGTATTTT. Translated: CASRIGGHSTDTQYF.

The gene calls are TRBV7-9 and TRBJ2-2; D is perhaps TRBD2 (6 bases). Germline CDR1 and CDR2: SEHNR and FQNEAQ (reference sequence). This CDR3 is 11 amino acids long. Trimming pared 6 bases from V and 16 bases from J, leaving 15 bases between. CDR3 amino acids: CASSSGLAPFF. Here the CDR3 DNA reads TGTGCCAGCAGTTCGGGACTGGCTCCGTTTTTT. The whole variable domain, filled in from reference TRBV7-9 and TRBJ2-2, reads DTGVSQNPRHKITKRGQNVTFRCDPISEHNRLYWYRQTLGQGPEFLTYFQNEAQLEKSRLLSDRFSAERPKGSFSTLEIQRTEQGDSAMYLCASSSGLAPFFGEGSRLTVL.